Shown below are 22 T cell receptor beta chains from a single sample sequenced in a study of blood T cell repertoires in COVID-19. Assay used: immunoSEQ multiplex PCR; TCRdb lists only in-frame clones, some missing. The sample lists fewer than 45,000 clones, roughly three quarters occurring once. Sequencing was performed on peripheral blood. Source of these receptors: a man between 65 and 80 years old with acute or convalescent COVID-19.

The chain carries TRBV19 and TRBJ2-6; 8 nucleotides agree with TRBD2. The trim removed 8 bases at V and 2 bases at J, leaving 11 bases unmatched. Germline CDR1 reads LNHDA; CDR2 reads SQIVND (reference sequence). The CDR3 totals 17 residues. The CDR3 is CASGGAGGVTGANVLTF. Written as DNA, the CDR3 is TGTGCCAGTGGAGGTGCGGGGGGTGTCACTGGGGCCAACGTCCTGACTTTC.

The chain joins TRBV5-6 to TRBJ2-1, with 7 bases that match TRBD1. The CDR3 runs 14 residues. The germline V gene encodes CDR1 SGHDT and CDR2 YYEEEE. The V segment lost 4 bases and the J segment 9 bases; nucleotides outside the gene matches: 10. The CDR3 DNA is TGTGCCAGCAGCGCCGCAGGGGGACCGAGTGAGCAGTTCTTC. Its protein product is CASSAAGGPSEQFF.

The J gene is TRBJ1-1, the V gene TRBV3-1 (or the pseudogene TRBV3-2), with a tentative D call TRBD1 (5 bases). The CDR3 extends over 16 amino acids. Germline CDR1 reads LGHDT; CDR2 reads YNNKEL (reference sequence). V lost 4 bases to trimming and J lost 4 bases, with 19 bases between them. CDR3: CASSPWDSLRSTEAFF. CDR3 DNA sequence: TGTGCCAGCAGCCCCTGGGACTCCCTAAGGAGCACTGAAGCTTTCTTT.

This chain uses TRBV15 with TRBJ2-2; 9 nucleotides line up with TRBD1. V was pared by 3 bases and J by 5 bases, with 13 bases of the junction left unmatched. The CDR3 has 18 amino acids. Germline CDR1 LNHNV, CDR2 YYDKDF (reference sequence). The CDR3 region is CATSRRTGALQETGELFF. The CDR3 DNA reads TGTGCCACCAGCAGGCGGACAGGGGCGCTGCAAGAAACCGGGGAGCTGTTTTTT. The full variable domain, its missing parts supplied by reference TRBV15 and TRBJ2-2, is DAMVIQNPRYQVTQFGKPVTLSCSQTLNHNVMYWYQQKSSQAPKLLFHYYDKDFNNEADTPDNFQSRRPNTSFCFLDIRSPGLGDTAMYLCATSRRTGALQETGELFFGEGSRLTVL.

The J gene is TRBJ2-6, the V gene TRBV9; D gene uncertain. Germline CDR1 is SGDLS and CDR2 is YYNGEE. Trimming shortened V by 2 bases and J by 1 base, and 13 bases separated the two germline ends. The CDR3 contains 17 residues. The CDR3 DNA reads as TGTGCCAGCAGCGTCGACTTCCCGAAATCTGGGGCCAACGTCCTGACTTTC. Residues: CASSVDFPKSGANVLTF.

The gene calls are TRBV2 and TRBJ1-6, with D unresolved. The CDR3 consists of 13 residues. The V end was cut by 7 bases, the J end by 3 bases, with 7 bases between. The germline V gene encodes CDR1 SNHLY and CDR2 FYNNEI. CDR3 sequence: CASTGDYNSPLHF. CDR3 nucleotides: TGTGCCAGCACGGGTGACTATAATTCACCCCTCCACTTT.

The rearrangement links TRBV9 to TRBJ2-7; 9 bases align to TRBD2. CDR1 is SGDLS and CDR2 is YYNGEE in the germline V gene. This CDR3 has 16 amino acids. With V trimmed by 0 bases and J by 0 bases, 4 bases remained unmatched. The CDR3 DNA is TGTGCCAGCAGCGTAGGGGCTAGCGGGGCCTCCTACGAGCAGTACTTC. Translation gives CASSVGASGASYEQYF.

The chain has TRBV5-1 and TRBJ1-2, with 7 bases identical to TRBD1. In germline, CDR1 is SGHRS, CDR2 YFSETQ. The V gene end was trimmed by 0 bases and the J gene end by 3 bases; junction bases not matched to a gene: 5. This CDR3 contains 15 residues. The CDR3 reads CASSLANRGYYGYTF. The CDR3, as DNA: TGCGCCAGCAGCTTGGCCAACAGGGGCTACTATGGCTACACCTTC. Variable domain in full (rest from reference TRBV5-1 and TRBJ1-2): KAGVTQTPRYLIKTRGQQVTLSCSPISGHRSVSWYQQTPGQGLQFLFEYFSETQRNKGNFPGRFSGRQFSNSRSEMNVSTLELGDSALYLCASSLANRGYYGYTFGSGTRLTVV.

This sequence joins TRBV29-1 and TRBJ1-1; possibly TRBD1 for D (5 bases). Trimming cost V 4 bases and J 4 bases, with 13 bases left between them. The CDR3 length is 13 residues. CDR1 and CDR2 from the germline V gene are SQVTM and ANQGSEA. CDR3: CSVVVRGGTEAFF. The CDR3, as DNA: TGCAGCGTTGTAGTCCGGGGGGGCACTGAAGCTTTCTTT.

V is TRBV28 and J is TRBJ1-5; a weak D match, TRBD1 (5 bases). V was clipped by 3 bases and J by 5 bases, with 14 bases between them. CDR3 length equals 15 residues. Germline V lookup: CDR1 MDHEN, CDR2 SYDVKM. The CDR3: CASSFALRGYQPQHF. The CDR3 DNA reads TGTGCCAGCAGTTTTGCCCTTAGGGGATATCAGCCCCAGCATTTT.

This clone was detected once. This chain links TRBV19 with TRBJ2-2, with 7 bases aligning to TRBD2. Losses at the gene ends were 7 bases for V and 5 bases for J; bases not matched to a gene: 10. This CDR3 is 15 amino acids long. Germline lookup yields CDR1 LNHDA and CDR2 SQIVND (reference sequence). The CDR3 nucleotides read TGTGCCAGTAACCCCGCGGGGACTATTACCGGGGAGCTGTTTTTT. Protein sequence: CASNPAGTITGELFF. The complete variable domain, with remaining parts taken from reference TRBV19 and TRBJ2-2, reads DGGITQSPKYLFRKEGQNVTLSCEQNLNHDAMYWYRQDPGQGLRLIYYSQIVNDFQKGDIAEGYSVSREKKESFPLTVTSAQKNPTAFYLCASNPAGTITGELFFGEGSRLTVL.

CDR3 nucleotides: TGCGCCAGCAGCTTGACTGCTAGCGGGGGGGCCCTCACAGATACGCAGTATTTT. Translated: CASSLTASGGALTDTQYF. The genes are TRBV5-1 and TRBJ2-3, with 12 bases aligning to TRBD2. Germline values: CDR1 SGHRS, CDR2 YFSETQ. J gave up 2 bases and V 1 base, and 8 bases lay outside the gene matches. The CDR3 contains 18 residues.

The table lists this clone with a count of one. The chain is built from TRBV7-9 and TRBJ1-2; D is perhaps TRBD1 (6 bases). V lost 5 bases and J 4 bases, leaving 14 bases between the germline ends. The CDR3 length is 14 residues. From germline, CDR1 is SEHNR and CDR2 FQNEAQ (reference sequence). CDR3 loop: CASSPSGAAYGYTF. In DNA form, the CDR3 reads TGTGCCAGCAGCCCCTCAGGGGCGGCCTATGGCTACACCTTC.

This chain links TRBV14 with TRBJ1-1, with D possibly being TRBD1 (5 bases). Trimming cost V 3 bases and J 3 bases, with 14 bases left between them. Germline V gene data show CDR1 as SGHDN and CDR2 as FVKESK. This CDR3 spans 15 amino acids. The DNA of the CDR3 is TGTGCCAGCAGCCATAGGAGGGGAGTCGACACTGAAGCTTTCTTT. It yields the protein CASSHRRGVDTEAFF.

V gene TRBV13 combines with J gene TRBJ1-3; TRBD1 is a possible D gene (6 bases). The germline V gene has CDR1 PRHDT and CDR2 FYEKMQ (reference sequence). The V gene lost 5 bases and the J gene lost 1 base, with 12 bases spanning the gap. The CDR3 contains 15 residues. CDR3 nucleotides: TGTGCCAGCAGCCGAAGGACAGCTTCTGGAAACACCATATATTTT. It specifies CASSRRTASGNTIYF.

The chain joins TRBV6-5 to TRBJ1-1, with D perhaps matching TRBD1 (5 bases). V was pared by 2 bases and J by 1 base, with 8 bases between. CDR3 length equals 14 residues. Germline loops: CDR1 MNHEY, CDR2 SVGAGI. CDR3 nucleotide sequence: TGTGCCAGCAGTTACAGGGGAGGGAACACTGAAGCTTTCTTT. Translation: CASSYRGGNTEAFF.

The rearrangement uses TRBV7-2 and TRBJ2-3, with 8 bases that match TRBD2. Germline V gene sequence: CDR1 SGHTA, CDR2 FQGNSA. V lost 8 bases to trimming and J lost 2 bases; unmatched junction nucleotides: 9. The CDR3 extends over 15 amino acids. The chain's CDR3 is CASGERGGDTDTQYF. CDR3 bases: TGTGCCAGCGGGGAACGGGGGGGCGACACAGATACGCAGTATTTT.

The CDR3 coding sequence is TGTGCCAGCTCACCAATACCTCGGTACACTGAAGCTTTCTTT. Translated, it gives CASSPIPRYTEAFF. This rearrangement joins TRBV18 to TRBJ1-1; D remains ambiguous. The CDR3 is made up of 14 amino acids. Germline-derived CDR1 and CDR2 are KGHSH and LQKENI. Trimming left V 2 bases short and J 3 bases short, with 10 bases between.

This clone occurred a few times. The gene calls are TRBV11-3 and TRBJ2-2, with D possibly matching TRBD1 (6 bases). The CDR3 extends over 13 amino acids. V gave up 0 bases and J gave up 7 bases, with 6 bases separating them. The V gene's germline CDR1 is SGHNT and CDR2 YENEEA. The CDR3 here is CASSLEGGGELFF. CDR3 DNA sequence: TGTGCCAGCAGCTTAGAAGGGGGCGGGGAGCTGTTTTTT.

The V and J genes are TRBV2 and TRBJ1-3; 7 positions agree with TRBD1. Germline CDR1 is SNHLY and CDR2 is FYNNEI. The CDR3 runs to 15 residues. The ends lost 6 bases at V and 4 bases at J; junction bases unmatched: 9. As DNA, the CDR3 is TGTGCCAGCAGGACAGGGAGACAGCCCGGAAACACCATATATTTT. Encoded protein: CASRTGRQPGNTIYF.

This clone has only one observation. V is TRBV19 and J is TRBJ1-1; D gene ambiguous. V was cut by 8 bases and J by 2 bases, with 9 bases left in between. This CDR3 has 12 amino acids. CDR1 is LNHDA and CDR2 is SQIVND in the germline V gene (reference sequence). The CDR3 loop reads CASGRANTEAFF. The CDR3 DNA reads TGTGCCAGTGGTAGGGCTAACACTGAAGCTTTCTTT.

The rearrangement links TRBV28 to TRBJ2-6; perhaps TRBD1 as D (6 bases). The V gene's germline CDR1 is MDHEN and CDR2 SYDVKM. The V and J ends lost 6 bases and 4 bases respectively, with 10 bases between them. CDR3 length: 14 amino acids. In DNA, the CDR3 is TGTGCCAGCAGGGACAGAACCGGGGCCAACGTCCTGACTTTC. As protein: CASRDRTGANVLTF.